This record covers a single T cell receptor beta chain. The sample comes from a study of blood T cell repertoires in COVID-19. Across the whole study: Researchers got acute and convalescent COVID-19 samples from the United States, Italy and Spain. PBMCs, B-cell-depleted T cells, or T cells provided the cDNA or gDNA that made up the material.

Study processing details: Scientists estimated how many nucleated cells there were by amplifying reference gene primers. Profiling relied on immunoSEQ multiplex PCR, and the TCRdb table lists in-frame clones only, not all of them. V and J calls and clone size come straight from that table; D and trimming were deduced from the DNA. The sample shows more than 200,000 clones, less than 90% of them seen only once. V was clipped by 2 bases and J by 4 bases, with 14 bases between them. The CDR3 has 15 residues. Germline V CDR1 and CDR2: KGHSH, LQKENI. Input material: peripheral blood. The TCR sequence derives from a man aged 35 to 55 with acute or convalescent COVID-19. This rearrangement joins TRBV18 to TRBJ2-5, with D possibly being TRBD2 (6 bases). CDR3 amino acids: CASSPDEFGGETQYF. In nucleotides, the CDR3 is TGTGCCAGCTCACCAGATGAGTTCGGGGGAGAGACCCAGTACTTC.